The 13 T cell receptor beta chains below come from one sample, sequenced in a study of blood T cell repertoires in COVID-19. Profiling relied on immunoSEQ multiplex PCR, and the TCRdb table lists in-frame clones only, not all of them. The sample holds under 300,000 clones; 89% are singletons and the top ten take 0.94%. Sequencing used peripheral blood. The origin of the receptors is a woman in her thirties or forties who had recovered from COVID-19.

This clone has only one observation. The CDR3 loop reads CTSSQQTTGGGQFF. Here the CDR3 DNA reads TGCACCAGCAGCCAGCAAACCACTGGGGGAGGGCAGTTCTTC. The chain combines TRBV1 with TRBJ2-1; the table assigns TRBD2, which was not confirmed against the DNA. TRBV1 is a documented pseudogene. CDR3 length equals 14 residues.

V usage is TRBV7-3 and J usage is TRBJ2-2; 10 bases are a match to TRBD1. Trimming took 5 bases from V and 7 from J; bases not matched to a gene: 7. The CDR3 sequence is 15 residues long. Looked up from germline, CDR1 is SGHTA and CDR2 is FQGTGA. Written as DNA, the CDR3 is TGTGCCAGCAGCCCAATGGGACAGGGGAACGGGGAGCTGTTTTTT. Protein product: CASSPMGQGNGELFF.

This CDR3 is CAWSVGGELGYTF. As DNA, the CDR3 is TGTGCCTGGAGTGTAGGGGGAGAACTGGGCTACACCTTC. V is TRBV30 and J is TRBJ1-2, with a tentative D call TRBD1 (6 bases). This CDR3 spans 13 amino acids. Germline lookup yields CDR1 GTSNPN and CDR2 SVGIG (reference sequence). V dropped 0 bases and J dropped 8 bases, with 13 bases sitting between them.

The rearrangement joins TRBV5-6 to TRBJ1-5; TRBD1 matches 7 bases. V shed 0 bases and J 9 bases; nucleotides not matched to a gene: 6. Germline V gene lookup returns CDR1 SGHDT and CDR2 YYEEEE. The CDR3 loop spans 14 amino acids. The CDR3 coding sequence is TGTGCCAGCAGCTTGGCCTCAGGGGGTCTGCCCCAGCATTTT. It is translated as CASSLASGGLPQHF.

The V and J genes are TRBV6-2 or TRBV6-3 and TRBJ2-7; maybe TRBD2 (5 bases). CDR1 MNHEY and CDR2 SVGEGT come from the germline V gene. Deletions cut 2 bases from V and 3 bases from J, with 14 bases between. This CDR3 is 15 amino acids long. The CDR3 sequence: CASSYLASRDYEQYF. The CDR3 nucleotides read TGTGCCAGCAGTTACCTGGCCTCACGGGACTACGAGCAGTACTTC.

The rearrangement links TRBV7-9 to TRBJ2-1, with 8 bases identical to TRBD1. The germline V gene has CDR1 SEHNR and CDR2 FQNEAQ (reference sequence). V gave up 4 bases and J gave up 7 bases; unmatched junction bases: 6. CDR3 length: 14 residues. The CDR3, as DNA: TGTGCCAGCAGCTCGGGACAGGCTAGGAATGAGCAGTTCTTC. This sequence encodes CASSSGQARNEQFF.

The J gene is TRBJ1-5, the V gene TRBV5-3, with 12 nucleotides matching TRBD1. TRBV5-3 has ORF status, its function being uncertain. The CDR3 extends over 16 amino acids. Losses at the gene ends were 3 bases for V and 6 bases for J; bases not matched to a gene: 7. The CDR3 DNA follows: TGTGCCAGAAGCTCGGACCGGGACAGGGGGCCTCAGCCCCAGCATTTT. This sequence encodes CARSSDRDRGPQPQHF.

The chain recombines TRBV9 with TRBJ1-1; D may be TRBD1 (6 bases). The CDR3 is 14 residues long. V was clipped by 6 bases and J by 1 base, with 13 bases between them. CDR1 is SGDLS, CDR2 YYNGEE, per germline. CDR3 DNA: TGTGCCAGCACCCCGGGACACCCGAACACTGAAGCTTTCTTT. Translated, it gives CASTPGHPNTEAFF.

The V call is TRBV6-5, the J call TRBJ2-3; 13 bases line up with TRBD2. With V trimmed by 6 bases and J by 3 bases, 3 bases remained unmatched. This CDR3 is 15 amino acids long. Germline CDR1 reads MNHEY; CDR2 reads SVGAGI. The CDR3 nucleotides are TGTGCCAGCAGAAAACTAGCGGGAGGGACAGATACGCAGTATTTT. Translating it yields CASRKLAGGTDTQYF.

The chain carries TRBV19 and TRBJ1-2; 7 bases align to TRBD1. The J segment lost 8 bases and the V segment lost 9 bases, leaving 18 bases of the junction unmatched. Germline CDR1 and CDR2: LNHDA and SQIVND (reference sequence). The CDR3 contains 15 residues. The CDR3 DNA follows: TGTGCCAGCACACAACAGGGGACGACCCTCGACGGCTACACCTTC. Protein: CASTQQGTTLDGYTF. The variable domain in full, completed from reference TRBV19 and TRBJ1-2, reads DGGITQSPKYLFRKEGQNVTLSCEQNLNHDAMYWYRQDPGQGLRLIYYSQIVNDFQKGDIAEGYSVSREKKESFPLTVTSAQKNPTAFYLCASTQQGTTLDGYTFGSGTRLTVV.

The J gene is TRBJ2-4, the V gene TRBV5-1, with D tentatively TRBD1 (6 bases). The germline CDR1 and CDR2 sequences are SGHRS and YFSETQ. CDR3 length equals 13 residues. Trimming cost V 5 bases and J 3 bases, with 9 bases left between them. The CDR3 reads CASRDSNKNIQYF. The CDR3 bases are TGCGCCAGCAGGGACAGCAACAAAAACATTCAGTACTTC.

As concerns this clone: Within the sample, other DNA sequences also encode this same CDR3. The chain uses TRBV15 and TRBJ2-5; 7 bases line up with TRBD1. V was pared by 1 base and J by 4 bases, with 0 bases of the junction left unmatched. The CDR3 extends over 13 amino acids. CDR1 is LNHNV and CDR2 is YYDKDF in the germline V gene (reference sequence). The CDR3 DNA reads TGTGCCACCAGCAGAGGACAGGGAGAGACCCAGTACTTC. Its translation: CATSRGQGETQYF.

CDR3 DNA: TGTGCCAGCAGGCCAGGGACTTCCCTTCCCTACGAGCAGTACTTC. It specifies CASRPGTSLPYEQYF. The chain recombines TRBV27 with TRBJ2-7; tentatively, D is TRBD2 (6 bases). Per germline, CDR1 MNHEY and CDR2 SMNVEV (reference sequence). This CDR3 comprises 15 residues. With 6 bases removed from V and 2 bases from J, the gap between germline ends came to 17 bases.